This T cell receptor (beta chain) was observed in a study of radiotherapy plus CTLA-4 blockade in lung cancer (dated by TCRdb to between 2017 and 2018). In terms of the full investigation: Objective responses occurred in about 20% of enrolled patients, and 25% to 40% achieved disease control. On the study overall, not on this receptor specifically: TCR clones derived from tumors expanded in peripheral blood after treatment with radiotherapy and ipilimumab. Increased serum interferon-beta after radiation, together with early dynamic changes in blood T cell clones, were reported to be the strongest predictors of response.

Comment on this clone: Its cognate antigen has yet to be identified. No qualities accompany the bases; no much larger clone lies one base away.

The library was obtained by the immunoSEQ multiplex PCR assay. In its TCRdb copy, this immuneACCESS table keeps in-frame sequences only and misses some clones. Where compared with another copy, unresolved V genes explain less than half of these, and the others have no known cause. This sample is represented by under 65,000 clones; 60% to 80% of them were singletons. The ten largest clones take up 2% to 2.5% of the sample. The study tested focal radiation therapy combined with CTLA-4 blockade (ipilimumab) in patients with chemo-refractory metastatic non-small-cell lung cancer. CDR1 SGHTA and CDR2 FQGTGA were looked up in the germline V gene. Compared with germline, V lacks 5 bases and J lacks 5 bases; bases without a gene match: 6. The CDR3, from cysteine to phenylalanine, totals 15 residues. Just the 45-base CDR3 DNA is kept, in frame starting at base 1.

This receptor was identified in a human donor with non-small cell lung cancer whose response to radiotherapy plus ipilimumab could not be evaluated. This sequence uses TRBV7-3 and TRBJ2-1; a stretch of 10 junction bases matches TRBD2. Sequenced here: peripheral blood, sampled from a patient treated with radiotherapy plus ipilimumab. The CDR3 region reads CASSPRLAGNNEQFF. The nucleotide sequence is TGTGCCAGCAGCCCCAGACTAGCGGGTAACAATGAGCAGTTCTTC.